The source of this T cell receptor (beta chain) is a study of shared clonotypes between healthy human individuals. Study-level points and caveats: Sampling covered blood only; tissue repertoires likely differ. Generally, naive subsets (rather than memory subsets) showed larger estimated richness.

This CDR3 is 17 amino acids long. In germline, CDR1 is LNHDA, CDR2 SQIVND (reference sequence). Between the trimmed V and J ends, which lost 3 bases and 2 bases, there was a span of 18 bases. Note on this clone: What it binds is unknown.

Template for every sorted-subset replicate PCR totaled roughly 210 ng DNA, around 33,000 T cell genomes. Assay: immunoSEQ multiplex PCR; the TCRdb copy retains only in-frame clones and omits some. The data hold some 2.1 million clones, with about 95% observed a single time. Naive CD8 cells, CD45RO-negative and positively selected for CCR7, excluded terminally differentiated effector memory CD45RA+ cells. Healthy HIV-negative adults without recent acute infections or vaccinations served as donors. V gene TRBV19 combines with J gene TRBJ2-3; D remains unclear. Sequencing was done on a sample of naive CD8+ T cells sorted from blood. The receptor was derived from a man younger than 35 in good health. CDR3 protein: CASSISPGGRPTDTQYF. The CDR3 nucleotides read TGTGCCAGTAGTATTTCCCCGGGCGGACGCCCCACAGATACGCAGTATTTT.